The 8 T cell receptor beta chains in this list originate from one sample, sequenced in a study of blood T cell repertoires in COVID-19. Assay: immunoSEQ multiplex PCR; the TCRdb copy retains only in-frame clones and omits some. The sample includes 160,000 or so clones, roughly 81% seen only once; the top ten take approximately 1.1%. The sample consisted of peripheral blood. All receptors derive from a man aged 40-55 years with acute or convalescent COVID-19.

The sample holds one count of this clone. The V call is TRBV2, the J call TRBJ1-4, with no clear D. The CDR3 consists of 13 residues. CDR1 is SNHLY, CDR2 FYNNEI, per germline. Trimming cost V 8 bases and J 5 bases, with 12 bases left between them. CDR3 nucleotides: TGTGCCAGCCAAAAACAGCCGAATGAAAAACTGTTTTTT. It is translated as CASQKQPNEKLFF.

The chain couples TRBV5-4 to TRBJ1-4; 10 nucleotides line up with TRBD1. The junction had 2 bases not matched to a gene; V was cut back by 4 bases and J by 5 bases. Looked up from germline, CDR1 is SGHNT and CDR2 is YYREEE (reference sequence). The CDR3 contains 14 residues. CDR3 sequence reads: CASSRDRGNEKLFF. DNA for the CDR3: TGTGCCAGCAGCCGGGACAGGGGAAATGAAAAACTGTTTTTT.

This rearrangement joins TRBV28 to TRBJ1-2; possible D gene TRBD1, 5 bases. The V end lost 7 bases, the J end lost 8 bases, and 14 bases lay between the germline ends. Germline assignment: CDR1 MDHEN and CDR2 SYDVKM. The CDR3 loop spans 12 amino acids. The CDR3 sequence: CASTLGGEGYTF. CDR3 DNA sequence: TGTGCCAGCACCCTGGGGGGAGAGGGCTACACCTTC.

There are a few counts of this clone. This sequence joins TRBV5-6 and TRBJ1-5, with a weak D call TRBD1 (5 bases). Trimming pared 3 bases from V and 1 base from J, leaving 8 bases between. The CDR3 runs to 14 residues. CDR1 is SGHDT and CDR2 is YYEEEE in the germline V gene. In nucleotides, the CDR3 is TGTGCCAGCAGCTCCCGACAGAGCAATCAGCCCCAGCATTTT. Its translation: CASSSRQSNQPQHF.

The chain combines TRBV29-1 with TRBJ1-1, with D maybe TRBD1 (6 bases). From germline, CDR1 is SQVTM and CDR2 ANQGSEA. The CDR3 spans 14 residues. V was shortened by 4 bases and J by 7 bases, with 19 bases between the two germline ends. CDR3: CSVAKSGTRVEAFF. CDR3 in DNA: TGCAGCGTTGCCAAATCCGGGACAAGGGTTGAAGCTTTCTTT. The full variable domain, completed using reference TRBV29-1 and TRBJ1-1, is SAVISQKPSRDICQRGTSLTIQCQVDSQVTMMFWYRQQPGQSLTLIATANQGSEATYESGFVIDKFPISRPNLTFSTLTVSNMSPEDSSIYLCSVAKSGTRVEAFFGQGTRLTVV.

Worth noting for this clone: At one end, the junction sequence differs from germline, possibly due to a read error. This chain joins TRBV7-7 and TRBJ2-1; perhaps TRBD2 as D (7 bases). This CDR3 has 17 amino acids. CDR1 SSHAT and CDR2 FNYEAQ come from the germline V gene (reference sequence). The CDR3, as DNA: TGTGCTAGCAGCCTGGGTGTGGGGGGGGGCCATAGGAATGAGCAGTTCTTC. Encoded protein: CASSLGVGGGHRNEQFF. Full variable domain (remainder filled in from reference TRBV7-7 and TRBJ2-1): GAGVSQSPRYKVTKRGQDVTLRCDPISSHATLYWYQQALGQGPEFLTYFNYEAQPDKSGLPSDRFSAERPEGSISTLTIQRTEQRDSAMYRCASSLGVGGGHRNEQFFGPGTRLTVL.

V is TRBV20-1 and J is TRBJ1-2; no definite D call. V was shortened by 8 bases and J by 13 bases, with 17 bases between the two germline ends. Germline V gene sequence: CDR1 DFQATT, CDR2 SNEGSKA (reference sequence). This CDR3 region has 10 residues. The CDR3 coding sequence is TGCAGTACTCTCGAGTCCTCCATCACCTTC. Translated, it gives CSTLESSITF.

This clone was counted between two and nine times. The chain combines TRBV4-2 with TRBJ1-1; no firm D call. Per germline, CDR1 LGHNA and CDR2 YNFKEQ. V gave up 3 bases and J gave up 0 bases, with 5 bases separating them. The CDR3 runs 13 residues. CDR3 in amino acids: CASSHRLNTEAFF. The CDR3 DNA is TGTGCCAGCAGCCACAGGTTGAACACTGAAGCTTTCTTT.